This T cell receptor (beta chain) was identified in a study of control samples from healthy donors and cancer patients. Libraries were prepared by immunoSEQ multiplex PCR; TCRdb keeps only in-frame clonotypes and omits some of them. There are around 74,000 clones in the sample; 85% to 95% occur only once, and 5.8% lies in the top ten. Germline CDR1 is LNHDA and CDR2 is SQIVND (reference sequence). Trimming cost V 4 bases and J 2 bases; bases outside gene matches: 17. The CDR3 is made up of 20 amino acids. The V gene is TRBV19, the J gene TRBJ2-2, with 9 nucleotides matching TRBD2. The sequencing sample was made of blood. This clonotype was obtained from a woman aged 55-69 years in good health. The CDR3 region has the DNA TGTGCCAGTAGTAAGCGGGGGGCAGGGACTAGCAGGGGCAACACCGGGGAGCTGTTTTTT. Its protein is CASSKRGAGTSRGNTGELFF.